This record looks at one TCR beta chain sequence and its context. Its specificity is unknown. Measured with immunoSEQ multiplex PCR; TCRdb has only the in-frame clones, and not every one. This repertoire shows 25,000 to 35,000 clones, under 90% found once; its top ten account for 0.95% to 1.5%. The sample belongs to a study of T cells in narcolepsy. Study-level findings and limits: Healthy controls reportedly lacked the autoreactive clonotypes serially found in patients' blood. In some patient and control memory CD4+ samples, autoreactive clones were absent.

V lost 4 bases and J lost 0; bases outside the gene matches: 14. CDR3 length: 19 amino acids. Germline V gives CDR1 SGHDT, CDR2 YYEEEE. This receptor was taken from a human donor with narcolepsy. V is TRBV5-6 and J is TRBJ2-1, with TRBD2 matching over 9 bases. Sequencing input: CD45RA- memory CD4+ T cells from PBMCs. CDR3 region: CASSPLWASGASSYNEQFF. In DNA form, the CDR3 reads TGTGCCAGCAGCCCTTTGTGGGCTAGCGGGGCAAGCTCCTACAATGAGCAGTTCTTC. The full variable domain, rest sourced from reference TRBV5-6 and TRBJ2-1, is DAGVTQSPTHLIKTRGQQVTLRCSPKSGHDTVSWYQQALGQGPQFIFQYYEEEERQRGNFPDRFSGHQFPNYSSELNVNALLLGDSALYLCASSPLWASGASSYNEQFFGPGTRLTVL.